Here is one T cell receptor beta chain with its context. Its antigen is still unknown. The CDR3 is made up of 15 amino acids. The germline V gene encodes CDR1 SGHTA and CDR2 FQGNSA. V lost 1 base, J lost 7 bases, and 7 bases stayed unmatched. These data originate in a study of cytomegalovirus exposure and HLA in healthy donors. Study-wide results and limits: Some TCR beta chains (164 of them) were listed as cytomegalovirus-associated.

PCR involved 60 Vbeta and 13 Jbeta primers. Measured with immunoSEQ multiplex PCR; TCRdb has only the in-frame clones, and not every one. The sample carries hundreds of thousands of clones, less than 85% recorded once. This sequence was found in a man younger than 35 in good health and CMV-seronegative. Sample: PBMCs. This chain connects TRBV7-2 to TRBJ2-1, with 7 bases matching TRBD2. DNA for the CDR3: TGTGCCAGCAGCTTAGGGCGGGGAGGGAGGAATGAGCAGTTCTTC. Translation: CASSLGRGGRNEQFF.